This passage covers 17 T cell receptor beta chains from one sample sequenced in a study of early T cells in non-severe SARS-CoV-2 infection. TCRdb re-derived calls from the 5' RACE reads in MiXCR, one entry per CDR3 protein. The sample lists tens of thousands of distinct CDR3 sequences, more than 4.5% seen once, with approximately 6.6% in the top ten. The sample consisted of whole blood. Receptor source: an adult who was a healthcare worker with PCR-confirmed SARS-CoV-2 infection or an uninfected control (not recorded which).

This clonotype was found many times. The V call is TRBV20-1, the J call TRBJ1-5; 11 positions match TRBD1. V dropped 3 bases and J dropped 3; count of bases not matched to a gene: 7. Germline CDR1 reads DFQATT; CDR2 reads SNEGSKA (reference sequence). The CDR3 has 16 amino acids. The CDR3 coding sequence is TGCAGTGCTAGTGGTGGGACAGGGGGAGCCAATCAGCCCCAGCATTTT. This translates into CSASGGTGGANQPQHF.

This clonotype was counted many times. The rearrangement links TRBV27 to TRBJ2-7; D may be TRBD1 or TRBD2 (5 bases each). Germline V gene lookup returns CDR1 MNHEY and CDR2 SMNVEV (reference sequence). The CDR3 totals 15 residues. V lost 2 bases to trimming and J lost 5 bases, with 16 bases between them. DNA of the CDR3: TGTGCCAGCAGTTTAGGGTCGGGACCGTCCCACGAGCAGTACTTC. Protein: CASSLGSGPSHEQYF.

This clonotype was counted ten times or more. The genes are TRBV30 and TRBJ2-7; D unclear. The CDR3 runs 11 residues. Germline values: CDR1 GTSNPN, CDR2 SVGIG (reference sequence). V was pared by 0 bases and J by 6 bases, with 6 bases between. CDR3 sequence (DNA): TGTGCCTGGAGTGTTCTATCCGAGCAGTACTTC. Encoded protein: CAWSVLSEQYF.

Worth noting for this clonotype: One junction end disagrees with the germline gene, perhaps due to a read error. The chain links TRBV7-9 to TRBJ2-1; D is unresolved. CDR3 size: 14 residues. Per the germline V gene, CDR1 is SEHNR and CDR2 is FQNEAQ (reference sequence). CDR3 DNA sequence: TGTACCAGCAGCCCCCGGGCCGCTTACAATGAGCAGTTCTTC. Protein product: CTSSPRAAYNEQFF.

This clonotype was observed many times. As DNA, the CDR3 is TGTGCCAGCAGTTCCAGGGATAGCAATCAGCCCCAGCATTTT. Its protein is CASSSRDSNQPQHF. The chain employs TRBV27 and TRBJ1-5; tentatively, D is TRBD1 (5 bases). V was pared by 4 bases and J by 0 bases, with 7 bases between. Germline assignment: CDR1 MNHEY and CDR2 SMNVEV (reference sequence). The CDR3 sequence is 14 residues long.

This clonotype appeared a few times. V gene TRBV4-2 combines with J gene TRBJ1-2; the D gene is possibly TRBD1 (5 bases). The CDR3 runs to 16 residues. The V and J ends lost 0 bases and 0 bases respectively, with 11 bases between them. Germline V gives CDR1 LGHNA, CDR2 YNFKEQ. The CDR3 protein is CASSQEKDKPNYGYTF. CDR3 nucleotides: TGTGCCAGCAGCCAAGAAAAGGACAAACCTAACTATGGCTACACCTTC.

This clonotype was recorded many times. The chain uses TRBV6-4 and TRBJ1-1, with TRBD1 as a possible D gene (5 bases). This CDR3 spans 14 amino acids. Germline values: CDR1 MRHNA, CDR2 SNTAGT. The V end was cut by 1 base, the J end by 3 bases, with 9 bases between. The CDR3 region has the DNA TGTGCCAGCAGTGACTGGCCGGGGGACACTGAAGCTTTCTTT. Amino acid sequence: CASSDWPGDTEAFF.

This clonotype was detected many times. The chain is built from TRBV5-1 and TRBJ1-3; D might be TRBD1 (5 bases). CDR1 SGHRS and CDR2 YFSETQ come from the germline V gene. Deletions cut 0 bases from V and 2 bases from J, with 27 bases between. The CDR3 sequence is 21 residues long. In DNA, the CDR3 is TGCGCCAGCAGCTTGGTCCCACCGCCAGGGCCCCGCGCCGCGACTGGAAACACCATATATTTT. This codes for CASSLVPPPGPRAATGNTIYF.

This clonotype was seen repeatedly, ten times or more. The CDR3 DNA sequence: TGTGCCAGCAGTTTAGGAAGGAGCGTGGAGCAGTACTTC. Translating it yields CASSLGRSVEQYF. The chain uses TRBV27 and TRBJ2-7; unclear D gene. CDR3 length: 13 residues. Trimming took off 2 bases at V and 7 bases at J, with 12 bases between the two ends. Germline V gene lookup returns CDR1 MNHEY and CDR2 SMNVEV (reference sequence).

At least ten counts were recorded for this clonotype. This CDR3 is CASSPPTILSEQYF. Written as DNA, the CDR3 is TGTGCCAGCTCACCACCAACGATTTTATCCGAGCAGTACTTC. The chain recombines TRBV18 with TRBJ2-7; no firm D call. Germline values: CDR1 KGHSH, CDR2 LQKENI. Trimming took off 0 bases at V and 6 bases at J, with 12 bases between the two ends. The CDR3 covers 14 residues.

The chain joins TRBV7-6 to TRBJ2-5, with TRBD2 matching over 9 bases. Germline-derived CDR1 and CDR2 are SGHVS and FNYEAQ. The CDR3 has 17 residues. J was trimmed by 2 bases and V by 5 bases; bases with no gene match: 12. This CDR3 is CASSRLHASGAQETQYF. CDR3 nucleotides: TGTGCCAGCAGCCGCCTTCATGCTAGCGGGGCACAAGAGACCCAGTACTTC.

This clonotype was counted between two and nine times. V is TRBV12-3 or TRBV12-4 and J is TRBJ1-1, with D uncertain. V shed 8 bases and J shed 1 base, with 5 bases lying between them. This CDR3 has 11 residues. The CDR3 sequence: CASGQNTEAFF. CDR3 DNA sequence: TGTGCCAGCGGTCAGAACACTGAAGCTTTCTTT.

This clonotype is judged medium-sized. The chain employs TRBV15 and TRBJ1-1; 7 bases match TRBD1. Per germline, CDR1 LNHNV and CDR2 YYDKDF (reference sequence). The CDR3 totals 14 residues. V was pared by 4 bases and J by 7 bases, with 9 bases of the junction left unmatched. The CDR3 sequence: CATSTELGGHEAFF. The DNA for the CDR3 is TGTGCCACCAGCACAGAACTAGGGGGCCATGAAGCTTTCTTT.

This clonotype was observed many times. The chain links TRBV7-9 to TRBJ1-4; 8 bases are shared with TRBD1. After removal of 5 bases from V and 4 bases from J, the junction contained 0 bases not matched to a gene. In germline, CDR1 is SEHNR, CDR2 FQNEAQ (reference sequence). The CDR3 sequence is 13 residues long. CDR3 protein: CASSGQGNEKLFF. The CDR3 region has the DNA TGTGCCAGCAGCGGACAGGGTAATGAAAAACTGTTTTTT.

This clonotype has at least ten counts. CDR3 in amino acids: CASSAGLAGMDEQFF. As DNA, the CDR3 is TGTGCCAGCAGTGCGGGACTAGCGGGAATGGATGAGCAGTTCTTC. The chain uses TRBV11-3 and TRBJ2-1; 13 bases line up with TRBD2. Germline loops: CDR1 SGHNT, CDR2 YENEEA. V trimming: 6 bases; J trimming: 8 bases; junction bases outside the gene matches: 7. CDR3 length equals 15 residues.

This clonotype showed up just a few times. The chain recombines TRBV3-1 with TRBJ2-7, with 9 nucleotides matching TRBD2. CDR1 and CDR2 (germline): LGHDT, YNNKEL (reference sequence). Trimming removed 1 base from V and 5 bases from J; junction bases left unmatched: 9. The CDR3 is made up of 16 amino acids. CDR3 in amino acids: CASSQVFSGGKDEQYF. CDR3 nucleotides: TGTGCCAGCAGCCAAGTCTTTAGCGGGGGAAAGGACGAGCAGTACTTC.

This clonotype was counted between two and nine times. CDR3 residues: CASSLGPERTDTQYF. The DNA of the CDR3 is TGTGCCAGCAGCTTAGGGCCAGAGAGGACAGATACGCAGTATTTT. The rearrangement links TRBV7-2 to TRBJ2-3; D ambiguous. CDR1 SGHTA and CDR2 FQGNSA come from the germline V gene. V was shortened by 1 base and J by 3 bases, with 11 bases between the two germline ends. This CDR3 is 15 amino acids long.